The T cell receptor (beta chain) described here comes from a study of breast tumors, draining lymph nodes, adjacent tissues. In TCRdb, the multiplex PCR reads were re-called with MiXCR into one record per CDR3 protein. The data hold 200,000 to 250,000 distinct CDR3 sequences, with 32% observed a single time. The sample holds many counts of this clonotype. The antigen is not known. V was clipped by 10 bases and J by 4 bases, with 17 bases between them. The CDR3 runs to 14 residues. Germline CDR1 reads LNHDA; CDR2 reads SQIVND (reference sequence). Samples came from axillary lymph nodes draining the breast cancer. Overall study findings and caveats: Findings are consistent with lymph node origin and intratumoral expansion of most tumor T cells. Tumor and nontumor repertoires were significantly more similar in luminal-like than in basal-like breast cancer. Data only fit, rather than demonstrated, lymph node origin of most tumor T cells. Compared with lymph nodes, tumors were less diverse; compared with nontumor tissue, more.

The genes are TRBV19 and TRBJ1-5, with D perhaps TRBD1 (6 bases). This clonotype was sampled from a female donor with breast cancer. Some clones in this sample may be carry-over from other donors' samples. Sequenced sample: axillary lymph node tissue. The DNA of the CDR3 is TGTGCCACTTCTAGGGGGTTTTGGAATCAGCCCCAGCATTTT. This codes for CATSRGFWNQPQHF.